This is a list of T cell receptor beta chains from one sample in a study of blood T cell repertoires in COVID-19. Assay used: immunoSEQ multiplex PCR; TCRdb lists only in-frame clones, some missing. The repertoire holds about 330,000 clones, with about 87% as singletons. Sequenced material: PBMCs or T cells enriched from blood (not recorded which). These receptors all come from a man aged 25-40 years who had recovered from COVID-19. The CDR3 runs from the conserved cysteine through the conserved F or W. A D gene is named only where the DNA matches it firmly. Size is stated for part of the rows, as once, few or many counts, or as a class when the clone is expanded.

TRBJ1-2	NA	13	TRBV5-1	NA	TGCGCCAGCAGCTTGCAGGAATTCTATGGCTACACCTTC	CASSLQEFYGYTF
TRBJ2-1	NA	14	TRBV5-6	NA	TGTGCCAGCAGTAGCGGAAACTCCTACAATGAGCAGTTCTTC	CASSSGNSYNEQFF
TRBJ1-5	once	15	TRBV24-1	NA	TGTGCCACCAGTGGGCGGACAGATAGCAATCAGCCCCAGCATTTT	CATSGRTDSNQPQHF
TRBJ2-2	once	13	TRBV19	TRBD2	TGTGCCACCCGGACTAGCTACACCGGGGAGCTGTTTTTT	CATRTSYTGELFF
TRBJ1-5	NA	15	TRBV24-1	NA	TGTGCCACCAGTGACTCAAAGGGGGGGGCTCAGCCCCAGCATTTT	CATSDSKGGAQPQHF
TRBJ1-1	few	16	TRBV28	NA	TGTGCCAGCAGTTTCCTGAGGACAGACCTGAACACTGAAGCTTTCTTT	CASSFLRTDLNTEAFF
TRBJ2-7	NA	13	TRBV7-8	NA	TGTGCCAGCAGCTTAGTCTCCAGCTACGAGCAGTACTTC	CASSLVSSYEQYF
TRBJ1-2	NA	13	TRBV6-5	NA	TGTGCCAGCAGCCATGGGGCAGGGAATGGCTACACCTTC	CASSHGAGNGYTF
TRBJ2-7	NA	14	TRBV6-5	TRBD2	TGTGCCAGCAGTCTAAGGCGGGGGGGGTACGAGCAGTACTTC	CASSLRRGGYEQYF
TRBJ2-5	NA	16	TRBV6-5	NA	TGTGCCAGCAGTTACTCAGCAGGGGCCCAGGGGGAGACCCAGTACTTC	CASSYSAGAQGETQYF
TRBJ1-2	NA	14	TRBV6-5	TRBD1	TGTGCCAGCAGGGTCTGGACAGGCACCTATGGCTACACCTTC	CASRVWTGTYGYTF
TRBJ1-2	NA	13	TRBV28	TRBD1	TGTGCCAGCAGCTCGGGACAGGGGGGTGGCTACACCTTC	CASSSGQGGGYTF
TRBJ2-5	NA	14	TRBV9	TRBD2	TGTGCCAGCAGCGGTCCTAGCGGGGGGGAGACCCAGTACTTC	CASSGPSGGETQYF
TRBJ2-5	NA	14	TRBV15	NA	TGTGCCACCAGCAGAGAGTCGCAGCAAGAGACCCAGTACTTC	CATSRESQQETQYF
TRBJ2-3	NA	17	TRBV4-1	TRBD1	TGCGCCAGCAGCCAGGATTGGACAGGGATTACAACAGATACGCAGTATTTT	CASSQDWTGITTDTQYF
TRBJ2-3	NA	15	TRBV7-3	NA	TGTGCCAGCAGCTTAACCCTAGCGCAAACAGATACGCAGTATTTT	CASSLTLAQTDTQYF
TRBJ2-1	NA	17	TRBV4-1	TRBD2	TGCGCCAGCAGCCAGACTAGCGGGACTAGCTCCTACAATGAGCAGTTCTTC	CASSQTSGTSSYNEQFF
TRBJ1-5	once	17	TRBV6-1	NA	TGTGCCAGCAGTGAAGCCAGGACAAAATATAGCAATCAGCCCCAGCATTTT	CASSEARTKYSNQPQHF
TRBJ1-6	NA	12	TRBV28	TRBD1	TGTGCCAGCGACAGGGGGAATTCACCCCTCCACTTT	CASDRGNSPLHF
TRBJ2-7	NA	15	TRBV10-3	NA	TGTGCCATCAGTGAGTCCCTTATGAGCTCCTACGAGCAGTACTTC	CAISESLMSSYEQYF
TRBJ1-6	NA	15	TRBV30	NA	TGTGCCTGGAGTGTACGAGGGCCCTATAATTCACCCCTCCACTTT	CAWSVRGPYNSPLHF
TRBJ2-3	NA	14	TRBV5-4	TRBD2	TGTGCCAGCAGCTCGGGACTAGCGGGGGATACGCAGTATTTT	CASSSGLAGDTQYF
TRBJ2-3	NA	13	TRBV6-5	NA	TGTGCCAGCAGTTACTTGAGAACAGATACGCAGTATTTT	CASSYLRTDTQYF
TRBJ2-7	NA	13	TRBV7-8	TRBD1	TGTGCCAGCAGCTTGGGACAGGAGTACGAGCAGTACTTC	CASSLGQEYEQYF
TRBJ1-3	once	16	TRBV29-1	TRBD1	TGCAGCGTTGTGGGAAGGGGGCGAGAGGGTGGAAACACCATATATTTT	CSVVGRGREGGNTIYF
TRBJ1-5	NA	19	TRBV7-8	TRBD1	TGTGCCAGCAGCGCCGGGGACAGACCCGAAAAAATCCCCAATCAGCCCCAGCATTTT	CASSAGDRPEKIPNQPQHF
TRBJ2-3	NA	13	TRBV7-9	NA	TGTGCCAGCAGCCCCCCGGCGGGCAATACGCAGTATTTT	CASSPPAGNTQYF
TRBJ2-5	NA	14	TRBV19	NA	TGTGCCAGTCGTGACTGGGCGGGTGGCGAGACCCAGTACTTC	CASRDWAGGETQYF
TRBJ2-2	few	12	TRBV11-2	NA	TGTGCCAGCGGCAGGGACACCGGGGAGCTGTTTTTT	CASGRDTGELFF
TRBJ1-5	NA	15	TRBV25-1	NA	TGTGCCAGCAGTGAAGGGAGGAGTGGCAATCAGCCCCAGCATTTT	CASSEGRSGNQPQHF
TRBJ2-7	NA	16	TRBV27	TRBD1	TGTGCCAGCAGTGGAATCGGGACAGTATCGATATACGAGCAGTACTTC	CASSGIGTVSIYEQYF
TRBJ1-1	NA	11	TRBV20-1	NA	TGCAGTGCCGGGGGGGGGACTGAAGCTTTCTTT	CSAGGGTEAFF
TRBJ1-2	NA	12	TRBV28	TRBD1	TGTGCCAGCAGCTGGGGACAGAATGGCTACACCTTC	CASSWGQNGYTF
TRBJ2-4	NA	14	TRBV6-1	TRBD2	TGTGCCAGCAGTGAGGCGGGGGGGAGGAACATTCAGTACTTC	CASSEAGGRNIQYF
TRBJ1-2	NA	14	TRBV7-9	NA	TGTGCCAGCAGCTTAGTGGCAGGGGACTATGGCTACACCTTC	CASSLVAGDYGYTF
TRBJ1-2	NA	13	TRBV7-8	NA	TGTGCCAGCAGCTTAGAGCGCCTACGAGGCTACACCTTC	CASSLERLRGYTF
TRBJ2-7	NA	15	TRBV15	TRBD2	TGTGCCACCAGGGGAGGGACTAGCGAACGGTACGAGCAGTACTTC	CATRGGTSERYEQYF
TRBJ1-5	NA	15	TRBV4-1	TRBD1	TGCGCCAGCAGCCCCCGGGACAGGAGCAATCAGCCCCAGCATTTT	CASSPRDRSNQPQHF
TRBJ1-6	NA	13	TRBV7-3	TRBD1	TGTGCCAGCAGTCGGGACAGGGATTCACCCCTCCACTTT	CASSRDRDSPLHF
TRBJ2-7	NA	13	TRBV5-5	TRBD1	TGTGCCAGCAGCTGGGACAGTACCTACGAGCAGTACTTC	CASSWDSTYEQYF
TRBJ1-1	NA	15	TRBV5-5	TRBD1	TGTGCCAGCAGCCGACAGGGAAACGGTGACACTGAAGCTTTCTTT	CASSRQGNGDTEAFF
TRBJ1-2	NA	13	TRBV9	NA	TGTGCCAGCAGCGTAGAAGGGGTGAGAGGCTACACCTTC	CASSVEGVRGYTF
TRBJ2-1	NA	18	TRBV7-6	NA	TGTGCCAGCAGCTTAGGACCCCTCCGAGGGTCCCCTTACAATGAGCAGTTCTTC	CASSLGPLRGSPYNEQFF
TRBJ1-4	NA	15	TRBV19	NA	TGTGCCAGTAGTATCGTCCAGGGCTCCAATGAAAAACTGTTTTTT	CASSIVQGSNEKLFF
TRBJ2-7	NA	14	TRBV2	TRBD2	TGTGCCAGCAGGACTAGAAGCGGGACCGGCGAGCAGTACTTC	CASRTRSGTGEQYF
TRBJ1-1	NA	12	TRBV14	NA	TGTGCCAGCAGCCGGGGGCACGGTGAAGCTTTCTTT	CASSRGHGEAFF
TRBJ1-1	NA	13	TRBV2	NA	TGTGCCAGCAGTGAGACAGGGAACACTGAAGCTTTCTTT	CASSETGNTEAFF
TRBJ2-6	NA	16	TRBV19	TRBD1	TGTGCCAGTAGATTGGGACAGGCCTCTGGGGCCAACGTCCTGACTTTC	CASRLGQASGANVLTF
TRBJ2-7	NA	16	TRBV7-6	NA	TGTGCCAGCAGCCCCGTGGACGGACAGAGCTCCTACGAGCAGTACTTC	CASSPVDGQSSYEQYF
TRBJ2-7	NA	15	TRBV27	TRBD1	TGTGCCAGCAGCAAAGGGACAGGCGATACCTACGAGCAGTACTTC	CASSKGTGDTYEQYF
TRBJ2-7	NA	14	TRBV6-1	TRBD2	TGTGCCAGCAGTGAAGTTGGGGGGGGATACGAGCAGTACTTC	CASSEVGGGYEQYF
TRBJ2-3	NA	16	TRBV24-1	NA	TGTGCCACCAGTGGGAGGGGACAGCTAAGCACAGATACGCAGTATTTT	CATSGRGQLSTDTQYF
TRBJ2-7	NA	15	TRBV2	TRBD1	TGTGCCAGCAGGGACCCGGGACAGGGGGCTTACGAGCAGTACTTC	CASRDPGQGAYEQYF
TRBJ2-1	NA	14	TRBV27	TRBD1	TGTGCCAGCAGTAACACAGGGGTGAATCATGAGCAGTTCTTC	CASSNTGVNHEQFF
TRBJ2-2	NA	14	TRBV6-1	NA	TGTGCCAGCAGTGAAGGGCCTAGTTACGGGGAGCTGTTTTTT	CASSEGPSYGELFF
TRBJ2-3	NA	17	TRBV12-1	NA	TGTGCCAGCAGCGACCCAAGGACTAGCGTTTGCGCAGATACGCAGTATTTT	CASSDPRTSVCADTQYF
TRBJ1-1	once	15	TRBV4-1	NA	TGCGCCAGCAGCCGATCGACACCCAGGAACACTGAAGCTTTCTTT	CASSRSTPRNTEAFF
TRBJ1-1	NA	13	TRBV12-3/TRBV12-4	NA	TGTGCCAGCAGTTTAGGGAGAAACACTGAAGCTTTCTTT	CASSLGRNTEAFF